Reported below is one TCR beta chain. This clone has a single count. This receptor's antigen is unknown. The record has no base qualities; no much larger clone is one base away. The CDR3 regions of human TCRbeta chains were analyzed by immunosequencing. Processing in the source paper ran as follows. TCRs in the repertoires were matched against a reference library of SARS-CoV-2-specific TCRs that had been generated with the MIRA antigen-specificity platform. Breadth was defined as the fraction of unique TCRs that were SARS-CoV-2-associated. Depth was defined as the fraction of total T cells that were SARS-CoV-2-associated. Using the MIRA data, each spike-specific TCR was mapped to the spike region that the TCR reacts to and placed in a CD4 or CD8 class. Log10-transformed breadth and depth values were compared by one-way ANOVA with Sidak's multiple comparisons tests. TCRdb took over this immuneACCESS table, retaining in-frame rearrangements with V and J assigned. Such tables are incomplete; in checked studies, under half of the missing clones stem from an unresolved V gene, and the remainder is unexplained. That table supplies the V and J calls and clone size; D and trimming were determined from the DNA. The table for this sample lists some 120,000 clones; 80% to 90% of them were counted only once. About 1.5% of the sample lies in the top ten.

The data are from a study of T cell responses to AZD1222 COVID-19 vaccine (dated by TCRdb to 2020 to 2022). The study in broad terms: AZD1222 recipients given second doses at about 4 weeks or at about 12 weeks were pooled, since spike-specific TCR depth and breadth were not found to differ between the two schedules. A total of approximately 250 trial participants underwent TCR sequencing, of whom some 200 had received two doses of AZD1222 and roughly 26 had received two doses of the MenACWY control vaccine. Trial participants were enrolled by age into subgroups of 18-55, 56-69 and 70-plus years, and roughly 150, 30 and 60 TCR-sequenced participants, respectively, were included in these subgroups. On the study overall, not on this receptor specifically: Reportedly, close to half of the unique spike-specific TCRs recognized epitopes lying outside the regions that are mutated in the B.1.351 and B.1.1.7 variants. The 56-69-year group was small, and its depth increase did not reach significance, likely because of low power. Conclusions about previously exposed vaccinees are limited, since just five to seven AZD1222 recipients were seropositive for SARS-CoV-2 at baseline. Because no day 14 peak-response samples were available, the repertoires could be characterized only after the peak T cell response. Participants were mostly white British and included more females than males, and it was suggested by the authors that clonal diversity may have been underestimated. The whole spike protein was spanned by vaccine-associated CD4 TCRs, and dominant responses were seen in regions 160-218 and 743-854. After two AZD1222 doses, both the breadth and the depth of spike-specific TCRs were significantly higher than at day 0 and than in MenACWY recipients.

The sample's time point label, in plain terms: baseline before first vaccination. Vaccinee samples came from UK trials COV001 and COV002, including a single-blind randomized controlled phase 2/3 trial of AZD1222 (ChAdOx1 nCoV-19) in healthy adults. For TCRbeta chain sequencing, PBMC samples were collected from trial participants at day 0 and at day 28 after the second dose. V loses 6 bases of germline sequence and J loses 5 bases, and the interval between the two ends is 17 bases. The CDR3, cysteine through phenylalanine, is 15 amino acids long. Only the CDR3 region is kept as DNA, spanning 45 bases read in frame from base 1. CDR1 is given as SGHTA and CDR2 as FQGNSA, both from the germline V gene.

This sequence originates from an adult in good health. The chain is made from TRBV7-2 and TRBJ1-5; the D segment could be TRBD1, given 6 matching bases. The material was peripheral blood, obtained on day 0 of AZD1222 vaccination. The bases are TGTGCCAGCAGTCACAGATGGGGGGCCGATCAGCCCCAGCATTTT. This encodes CASSHRWGADQPQHF. The entire variable domain, with the stretches around the CDR3 drawn from the reference TRBV7-2 and TRBJ1-5 proteins, is GAGVSQSPSNKVTEKGKDVELRCDPISGHTALYWYRQSLGQGLEFLIYFQGNSAPDKSGLPSDRFSAERTGGSVSTLTIQRTQQEDSAVYLCASSHRWGADQPQHFGDGTRLSIL.